These 26 T cell receptor beta chains share one sample of origin, sequenced in a study of cytomegalovirus exposure and HLA in healthy donors. The PCR was carried out with 60 Vbeta primers and 13 Jbeta primers. The repertoire was sequenced with immunoSEQ multiplex PCR; TCRdb's copy has only in-frame clones and lacks some. The data show about 170,000 clones, roughly 85% seen once. Sequencing input: PBMCs. The receptor set was obtained from a man aged 25 to 40 in good health and CMV-seropositive.

The chain is built from TRBV29-1 and TRBJ2-3, with TRBD1 matching over 11 bases. CDR1 is SQVTM, CDR2 ANQGSEA, per germline. Losses at the gene ends were 5 bases for V and 5 bases for J; bases not matched to a gene: 3. There are 13 residues in the CDR3. The CDR3 nucleotides read TGCAGCGTTAGGGACAGGGGGAGAGATACGCAGTATTTT. It yields the protein CSVRDRGRDTQYF.

The genes are TRBV5-5 and TRBJ2-5; the D gene is possibly TRBD1 (6 bases). Germline V gene data show CDR1 as SGHKS and CDR2 as YYEKEE (reference sequence). V was trimmed by 1 base and J by 4 bases, leaving 14 bases between them. There are 15 residues in the CDR3. CDR3 in amino acids: CASSLRFTGRETQYF. CDR3 DNA: TGTGCCAGCAGCTTGCGATTCACAGGGAGAGAGACCCAGTACTTC. The full variable domain, its missing parts supplied by reference TRBV5-5 and TRBJ2-5, is DAGVTQSPTHLIKTRGQQVTLRCSPISGHKSVSWYQQVLGQGPQFIFQYYEKEERGRGNFPDRFSARQFPNYSSELNVNALLLGDSALYLCASSLRFTGRETQYFGPGTRLLVL.

This chain connects TRBV9 to TRBJ2-3; weak D call: TRBD1 (5 bases). This CDR3 comprises 15 residues. Trimming took 0 bases from V and 0 from J, leaving 8 bases between them. The germline gives CDR1 SGDLS, CDR2 YYNGEE. The CDR3 loop reads CASSVGTSSTDTQYF. The CDR3 bases are TGTGCCAGCAGCGTAGGGACATCTAGCACAGATACGCAGTATTTT. The full variable domain, in which reference TRBV9 and TRBJ2-3 provide the parts outside the CDR3, is DSGVTQTPKHLITATGQRVTLRCSPRSGDLSVYWYQQSLDQGLQFLIQYYNGEERAKGNILERFSAQQFPDLHSELNLSSLELGDSALYFCASSVGTSSTDTQYFGPGTRLTVL.

The chain couples TRBV7-3 to TRBJ2-1; D is possibly TRBD1 (6 bases). From germline, CDR1 is SGHTA and CDR2 FQGTGA. V lost 6 bases, J lost 5 bases, and 11 bases lay in between. This CDR3 is built from 13 residues. The CDR3 sequence is CASSRGYNNEQFF. In DNA, the CDR3 is TGTGCCAGCAGTAGGGGGTATAACAATGAGCAGTTCTTC.

V is TRBV19 and J is TRBJ2-2, with D possibly being TRBD1 (6 bases). Germline V gives CDR1 LNHDA, CDR2 SQIVND (reference sequence). V lost 7 bases and J 1 base, leaving 10 bases between the germline ends. The CDR3 loop spans 14 amino acids. CDR3 loop: CASTAGVNTGELFF. DNA for the CDR3: TGTGCCAGTACCGCAGGGGTGAACACCGGGGAGCTGTTTTTT.

The chain couples TRBV11-3 to TRBJ2-1; the match to TRBD2 covers 8 bases. Trimming removed 2 bases from V and 9 bases from J; junction bases left unmatched: 3. Germline values: CDR1 SGHNT, CDR2 YENEEA. CDR3 size: 13 residues. The CDR3 nucleotides are TGTGCCAGCAGCTTATGGCTAGCGGGTGAGCAGTTCTTC. As protein: CASSLWLAGEQFF.

This clone was counted between two and nine times. The CDR3 nucleotides are TGTGCCAGCAGCACCCTAGCAGGGGACAATCAGCCCCAGCATTTT. The encoded protein is CASSTLAGDNQPQHF. The chain recombines TRBV5-5 with TRBJ1-5, with a tentative D call TRBD1 (6 bases). Germline V gene sequence: CDR1 SGHKS, CDR2 YYEKEE (reference sequence). Deletions cut 4 bases from V and 3 bases from J, with 14 bases between. CDR3 length equals 15 residues.

This clone has more than one count but fewer than ten. The chain has TRBV2 and TRBJ1-1; perhaps TRBD1 as D (6 bases). The V gene lost 5 bases and the J gene lost 0 bases, with 13 bases spanning the gap. Germline lookup yields CDR1 SNHLY and CDR2 FYNNEI. The CDR3 runs to 15 residues. Here the CDR3 DNA reads TGTGCCAGCAGTTCGCAGGGGCGTATGAACACTGAAGCTTTCTTT. It specifies CASSSQGRMNTEAFF.

This chain links TRBV5-4 with TRBJ1-2; no clear D gene. Germline assignment: CDR1 SGHNT and CDR2 YYREEE (reference sequence). The V and J ends lost 0 bases and 1 base respectively, with 7 bases between them. This CDR3 has 14 amino acids. This CDR3 reads CASSLALSNYGYTF. Written as DNA, the CDR3 is TGTGCCAGCAGCTTGGCGCTAAGTAACTATGGCTACACCTTC.

This clone was seen more than once but under ten times. CDR3 sequence (DNA): TGTGCCAGCAGCCCTCGGGCCGGAGGTCCTGAAGCTTTCTTT. This translates into CASSPRAGGPEAFF. The chain has TRBV7-2 and TRBJ1-1; D unclear. V was cut by 5 bases and J by 6 bases, with 16 bases left in between. Germline CDR1 is SGHTA and CDR2 is FQGNSA. The CDR3 sequence is 14 residues long.

The V call is TRBV15, the J call TRBJ2-7, with D perhaps matching TRBD1 (5 bases). This CDR3 comprises 13 residues. Per the germline V gene, CDR1 is LNHNV and CDR2 is YYDKDF (reference sequence). V dropped 0 bases and J dropped 11 bases, with 14 bases sitting between them. CDR3 coding DNA: TGTGCCACCAGCAGAGATTTACAGGACCTAGAGTACGTC. Amino acid sequence: CATSRDLQDLEYV.

The genes are TRBV7-9 and TRBJ2-5; possible D gene TRBD2, 6 bases. This CDR3 has 14 residues. Germline V gene sequence: CDR1 SEHNR, CDR2 FQNEAQ (reference sequence). The V end lost 1 base, the J end lost 2 bases, and 8 bases lay between the germline ends. The chain's CDR3 is CASSLGGTQETQYF. In DNA form, the CDR3 reads TGTGCCAGCAGCTTAGGGGGGACTCAAGAGACCCAGTACTTC. Drawing the rest from reference TRBV7-9 and TRBJ2-5, the complete variable domain is DTGVSQNPRHKITKRGQNVTFRCDPISEHNRLYWYRQTLGQGPEFLTYFQNEAQLEKSRLLSDRFSAERPKGSFSTLEIQRTEQGDSAMYLCASSLGGTQETQYFGPGTRLLVL.

This sequence joins TRBV6-6 and TRBJ2-1, with D maybe TRBD1 (5 bases). Germline V gene sequence: CDR1 MNHNY, CDR2 SVGAGI (reference sequence). The CDR3 has 16 residues. V gave up 0 bases and J gave up 0 bases, with 9 bases separating them. The CDR3 DNA reads as TGTGCCAGCAGTTACTCGAGAAGGGGCTCCTACAATGAGCAGTTCTTC. This gives the protein CASSYSRRGSYNEQFF.

The rearrangement links TRBV13 to TRBJ1-2; D is undetermined. The V gene's germline CDR1 is PRHDT and CDR2 FYEKMQ (reference sequence). The CDR3 is 15 amino acids. The ends were cut back, 0 bases at V and 2 bases at J, with 10 bases in the middle. The CDR3 is CASSLGPEDNYGYTF. The CDR3 DNA is TGTGCCAGCAGCTTAGGCCCGGAGGACAACTATGGCTACACCTTC.

CDR3 DNA: TGTGCCAGCAGCGTAGGGGGGGAAACGACCTACGAGCAGTACTTC. This codes for CASSVGGETTYEQYF. This sequence joins TRBV9 and TRBJ2-7; D possibly corresponds to TRBD2 (6 bases). V was cut by 0 bases and J by 2 bases, with 12 bases left in between. Germline-derived CDR1 and CDR2 are SGDLS and YYNGEE. The CDR3 has 15 amino acids.

The chain carries TRBV19 and TRBJ2-5; 8 bases are shared with TRBD1. J was trimmed by 5 bases and V by 5 bases; bases with no gene match: 7. Germline V gives CDR1 LNHDA, CDR2 SQIVND (reference sequence). The length of the CDR3 is 14 residues. The CDR3 nucleotides read TGTGCCAGTAGTCCCACAGGGGGGCAGGAGACCCAGTACTTC. Protein sequence: CASSPTGGQETQYF.

The rearrangement uses TRBV6-5 and TRBJ2-1; TRBD2 aligns across 11 bases. The V gene's germline CDR1 is MNHEY and CDR2 SVGAGI. The ends lost 8 bases at V and 4 bases at J; junction bases unmatched: 4. CDR3 length: 14 amino acids. In DNA form, the CDR3 reads TGTGCCAGCTCGGGACTAGCGGCTTACAATGAGCAGTTCTTC. As protein: CASSGLAAYNEQFF.

CDR3 loop: CASSARREGGTDTQYF. CDR3 DNA sequence: TGTGCCAGCAGTGCTCGCCGGGAAGGAGGCACAGATACGCAGTATTTT. J is TRBJ2-3 and V is TRBV6-1; maybe TRBD2 (5 bases). The V gene's germline CDR1 is MNHNS and CDR2 SASEGT. The V end lost 4 bases, the J end lost 1 base, and 15 bases lay between the germline ends. This CDR3 has 16 residues.

The V and J genes are TRBV19 and TRBJ2-7; perhaps TRBD2 as D (6 bases). The CDR3 runs 16 residues. CDR1 LNHDA and CDR2 SQIVND come from the germline V gene (reference sequence). Trimming took 5 bases from V and 0 from J, leaving 17 bases between them. CDR3 nucleotides: TGTGCCAGTAGTTCCCTTACTAGCAGGCACTCCTACGAGCAGTACTTC. Residues: CASSSLTSRHSYEQYF.

This clone appeared a few times. V usage is TRBV6-6 and J usage is TRBJ1-1; 7 nucleotides match TRBD1. The ends lost 5 bases at V and 3 bases at J; junction bases unmatched: 0. CDR3 length: 12 residues. Germline CDR1 is MNHNY and CDR2 is SVGAGI (reference sequence). The CDR3, as DNA: TGTGCCAGCAGTCAGGGGGACACTGAAGCTTTCTTT. Protein sequence: CASSQGDTEAFF.

The chain employs TRBV4-1 and TRBJ2-3; 10 bases are shared with TRBD2. J lost 3 bases, V lost 2 bases, and 5 bases had no gene match. The CDR3 sequence is 16 residues long. CDR1 is MGHRA, CDR2 YSYEKL, per germline. The CDR3 sequence: CASSQLLAGATDTQYF. The CDR3 DNA is TGCGCCAGCAGCCAACTCCTAGCGGGAGCTACAGATACGCAGTATTTT.

The V gene is TRBV27, the J gene TRBJ1-2; 7 bases are a match to TRBD1. From germline, CDR1 is MNHEY and CDR2 SMNVEV (reference sequence). The junction had 8 bases not matched to a gene; V was cut back by 5 bases and J by 8 bases. This CDR3 is built from 13 residues. The CDR3 loop is CASSRTGVGGYTF. CDR3 nucleotides: TGTGCCAGCAGTCGCACAGGGGTAGGAGGCTACACCTTC.

The sample holds one count of this clone. The V and J genes are TRBV27 and TRBJ1-5; D may be TRBD1 (5 bases). CDR3 length: 15 amino acids. The germline CDR1 and CDR2 sequences are MNHEY and SMNVEV (reference sequence). Trimming took 3 bases from V and 5 from J, leaving 14 bases between them. CDR3 sequence (DNA): TGTGCCAGCAGTTTGACTGACAGAGGCCATCAGCCCCAGCATTTT. Translation gives CASSLTDRGHQPQHF.

The chain combines TRBV6-5 with TRBJ2-3; D is uncertain. The V gene's germline CDR1 is MNHEY and CDR2 SVGAGI. There are 15 residues in the CDR3. Deletions cut 5 bases from V and 2 bases from J, with 14 bases between. This CDR3 is CASSRLPGSTDTQYF. The CDR3 DNA reads as TGTGCCAGCAGTCGTCTCCCCGGTTCCACAGATACGCAGTATTTT.

The V gene is TRBV7-8, the J gene TRBJ1-4; D uncertain. Germline CDR1 is SGHVS and CDR2 is FQNEAQ. The V and J ends lost 5 bases and 4 bases respectively, with 11 bases between them. CDR3 length: 14 amino acids. CDR3 sequence (DNA): TGTGCCAGCAGCGTACAGCTCTATAATGAAAAACTGTTTTTT. Translated: CASSVQLYNEKLFF.

This chain's CDR3 is CASSAWAGTGGHEQFF. CDR3 nucleotide sequence: TGTGCCAGCAGCGCTTGGGCGGGGACAGGGGGTCATGAGCAGTTCTTC. The chain carries TRBV7-2 and TRBJ2-1; TRBD1 matches 11 bases. The germline gives CDR1 SGHTA, CDR2 FQGNSA. This CDR3 comprises 16 residues. V was clipped by 5 bases and J by 8 bases; unmatched bases: 11.